Shown below are 16 T cell receptor beta chains from a single sample sequenced in a study of T cell repertoires in cytomegalovirus infection. TCRdb re-derived calls from the reads in MiXCR, one entry per CDR3 protein. The sample contains roughly 230,000 distinct CDR3 sequences, over 15% of which appear only once. Sequenced input: CD8+ T cells from PBMCs. These receptors came from a human donor in good health (CMV status not recorded). Some clones in this sample may be carry-over from other donors' samples.

As to this clonotype: Just one base apart from a much larger clone, this may be a read error. This sequence joins TRBV7-6 and TRBJ2-5; TRBD1 aligns across 7 bases. Germline V CDR1 and CDR2: SGHVS, FNYEAQ. V lost 4 bases to trimming and J lost 6 bases; unmatched junction nucleotides: 8. The CDR3 is 14 residues long. The CDR3 DNA reads as TGTGCCAGCAGCTCAGACAGGGCGCAAAAGACCCAGTACTTC. Its translation is CASSSDRAQKTQYF.

The V and J genes are TRBV19 and TRBJ1-1; TRBD1 might be the D (5 bases). Germline CDR1 reads LNHDA; CDR2 reads SQIVND (reference sequence). The CDR3 extends over 12 amino acids. V lost 11 bases, J lost 3 bases, and 13 bases lay in between. The CDR3 region is CARRRGDTEAFF. The CDR3 nucleotides are TGTGCCCGCCGCCGGGGGGACACTGAAGCTTTCTTT.

In its sample, this clonotype was seen many times. CDR3 nucleotides: TGTGCCAGCATCCCCACCGGGACAGGGGGCTCTGGAAACACCATATATTTT. It translates to CASIPTGTGGSGNTIYF. The chain joins TRBV7-8 to TRBJ1-3, with 11 positions matching TRBD1. With 7 bases clipped from V and 0 bases from J, the junction kept 8 bases outside the gene matches. CDR1 is SGHVS and CDR2 is FQNEAQ in the germline V gene. The CDR3 contains 17 residues.

V usage is TRBV29-1 and J usage is TRBJ2-2; TRBD1 agrees at 10 bases. The CDR3 is made up of 14 amino acids. The junction had 2 bases not matched to a gene; V was cut back by 6 bases and J by 1 base. CDR1 and CDR2 (germline): SQVTM, ANQGSEA. The CDR3 DNA reads as TGCAGCGTAGACAGGGGGCAGAACACCGGGGAGCTGTTTTTT. It specifies CSVDRGQNTGELFF.

This rearrangement joins TRBV6-2 or TRBV6-3 to TRBJ2-3; D is unresolved. The length of the CDR3 is 15 residues. The germline CDR1 and CDR2 sequences are MNHEY and SVGEGT. The V end lost 5 bases, the J end lost 1 base, and 13 bases lay between the germline ends. The CDR3 loop reads CASSVLSYGTDTQYF. The CDR3 DNA reads as TGTGCCAGCAGTGTTCTTAGCTATGGCACAGATACGCAGTATTTT.

The CDR3 spells CSAEEGFRGNQPQHF. In nucleotides, the CDR3 is TGCAGTGCCGAGGAGGGGTTTAGGGGCAATCAGCCCCAGCATTTT. The chain links TRBV20-1 to TRBJ1-5; perhaps TRBD1 as D (5 bases). The CDR3 consists of 15 residues. CDR1 DFQATT and CDR2 SNEGSKA come from the germline V gene (reference sequence). Trimming pared 6 bases from V and 2 bases from J, leaving 17 bases between.

The rearrangement uses TRBV29-1 and TRBJ2-7; TRBD2 is a possible D gene (7 bases). The V gene lost 5 bases and the J gene lost 2 bases, with 22 bases spanning the gap. The CDR3 is 16 residues long. Germline assignment: CDR1 SQVTM and CDR2 ANQGSEA. The CDR3 DNA reads as TGCAGCGTTAGGAGGGGGGGACGTCGTGGGACCTACGAGCAGTACTTC. Its translation: CSVRRGGRRGTYEQYF.

In this sample, this clonotype turned up a few times. The genes are TRBV3-1 and TRBJ1-5; tentative D call: TRBD1 (5 bases). The CDR3 extends over 14 amino acids. Trimming cost V 1 base and J 4 bases, with 8 bases left between them. Germline V gene sequence: CDR1 LGHDT, CDR2 YNNKEL (reference sequence). The CDR3 nucleotides are TGTGCCAGCAGCCAAGGGCGGGGGAATCAGCCCCAGCATTTT. Its protein is CASSQGRGNQPQHF.

The rearrangement uses TRBV6-2 or TRBV6-3 and TRBJ2-1; TRBD1 might be the D (6 bases). The CDR3 consists of 15 residues. Between the trimmed V and J ends, which lost 4 bases and 4 bases, there was a span of 14 bases. Germline values: CDR1 MNHEY, CDR2 SVGEGT. Here the CDR3 reads CASSSWTDEYNEQFF. CDR3 sequence (DNA): TGTGCCAGCAGTTCCTGGACAGACGAATACAATGAGCAGTTCTTC.

This clonotype was seen at least ten times. Here the CDR3 DNA reads TGTGCCAGCAGTTACTTACAACCACTAGCGGGGCTGCGGGAGACCCAGTACTTC. Translated, it gives CASSYLQPLAGLRETQYF. The chain links TRBV6-2 or TRBV6-3 to TRBJ2-5, with 10 bases identical to TRBD2. The CDR3 runs 18 residues. The J segment lost 5 bases and the V segment lost 1 base, leaving 13 bases of the junction unmatched. Germline V gives CDR1 MNHEY, CDR2 SVGEGT.

This clonotype was detected only a few times. The V and J genes are TRBV28 and TRBJ2-3; TRBD1 matches 7 bases. The ends lost 8 bases at V and 2 bases at J; junction bases unmatched: 10. The CDR3 has 15 amino acids. The germline gives CDR1 MDHEN, CDR2 SYDVKM. CDR3 sequence (DNA): TGTGCCAGCCTCCCCTCGACAGGGTACACAGATACGCAGTATTTT. As protein: CASLPSTGYTDTQYF. Combining the CDR3 with reference TRBV28 and TRBJ2-3 gives the whole variable domain DVKVTQSSRYLVKRTGEKVFLECVQDMDHENMFWYRQDPGLGLRLIYFSYDVKMKEKGDIPEGYSVSREKKERFSLILESASTNQTSMYLCASLPSTGYTDTQYFGPGTRLTVL.

Many counts were recorded for this clonotype. The CDR3 DNA reads as TGTGCCAGCAGGACGGGCCCCGGTTACAATGAGCAGTTCTTC. Amino acids: CASRTGPGYNEQFF. This rearrangement joins TRBV27 to TRBJ2-1; D remains ambiguous. CDR1 is MNHEY and CDR2 is SMNVEV in the germline V gene (reference sequence). The V and J ends lost 6 bases and 4 bases respectively, with 13 bases between them. The CDR3 sequence is 14 residues long.

This clonotype was recorded many times. The chain recombines TRBV12-3 or TRBV12-4 with TRBJ2-1, with D unclear. V gave up 4 bases and J gave up 7 bases, with 11 bases separating them. This CDR3 contains 13 residues. This CDR3 reads CASSSDGPNEQFF. In DNA form, the CDR3 reads TGTGCCAGCAGTTCAGACGGACCAAATGAGCAGTTCTTC.

The chain has TRBV28 and TRBJ2-3; weak D call: TRBD1 (5 bases). This CDR3 has 14 amino acids. V shed 6 bases and J shed 0 bases, with 10 bases lying between them. Germline V gene data show CDR1 as MDHEN and CDR2 as SYDVKM. Written as DNA, the CDR3 is TGTGCCAGCAGCCTGACAGCTAGCACAGATACGCAGTATTTT. This gives the protein CASSLTASTDTQYF.

The chain is built from TRBV27 and TRBJ1-1; unclear D gene. This CDR3 comprises 13 residues. Deletions cut 9 bases from V and 4 bases from J, with 15 bases between. CDR1 is MNHEY and CDR2 is SMNVEV in the germline V gene (reference sequence). The CDR3: CASLSYASTEAFF. CDR3 bases: TGTGCCAGTCTCTCATATGCGAGCACTGAAGCTTTCTTT.

This clonotype was counted many times. This chain joins TRBV7-6 and TRBJ2-6; possible D gene TRBD2, 5 bases. This CDR3 is built from 18 residues. Trimming stripped 2 bases from V and 1 base from J, with 15 bases between. Germline V gene data show CDR1 as SGHVS and CDR2 as FNYEAQ. The CDR3 DNA reads TGTGCCAGCAGCTTACCCCGAGGGCAGTCATCTGGGGCCAACGTCCTGACTTTC. Its protein is CASSLPRGQSSGANVLTF.